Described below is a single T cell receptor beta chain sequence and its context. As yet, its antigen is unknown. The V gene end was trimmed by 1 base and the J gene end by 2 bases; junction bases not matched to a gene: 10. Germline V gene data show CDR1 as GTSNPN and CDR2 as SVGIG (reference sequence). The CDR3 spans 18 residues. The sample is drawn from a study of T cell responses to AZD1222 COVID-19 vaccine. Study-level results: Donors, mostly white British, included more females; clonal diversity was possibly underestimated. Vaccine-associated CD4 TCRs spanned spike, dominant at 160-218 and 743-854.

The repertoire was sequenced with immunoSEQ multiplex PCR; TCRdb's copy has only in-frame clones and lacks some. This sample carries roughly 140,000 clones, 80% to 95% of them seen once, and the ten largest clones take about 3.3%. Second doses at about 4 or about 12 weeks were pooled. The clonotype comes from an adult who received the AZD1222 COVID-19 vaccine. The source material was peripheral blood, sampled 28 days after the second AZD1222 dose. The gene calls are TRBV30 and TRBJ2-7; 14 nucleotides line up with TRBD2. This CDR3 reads CAWSGRTSGRPSPYEQYF. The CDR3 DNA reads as TGTGCCTGGAGTGGAAGGACTAGCGGGAGGCCGAGTCCCTACGAGCAGTACTTC.